These 5 T cell receptor beta chains originate from one sample sequenced in a study of T-cell reconstitution after alpha-beta-depleted transplantation in children. During its preparation, the TCRbeta library received unique molecular identifiers. MiXCR, applied by TCRdb to the PCR reads, yields one record per CDR3 protein. The sample includes 450,000 to 700,000 distinct CDR3 sequences, over 25% of them seen just once. The sample here was PBMCs, taken before TCRalphabeta/CD19-depleted stem cell transplant. The receptors come from a boy younger than two with Wiskott-Aldrich syndrome, due to receive a stem cell transplant.

This clonotype was seen only a few times. The chain couples TRBV28 to TRBJ1-5, with D possibly TRBD1 on 6 matching bases. Deletions cut 3 bases from V and 5 bases from J, with 14 bases between. CDR1 and CDR2 (germline): MDHEN, SYDVKM. CDR3 length equals 15 residues. DNA for the CDR3: TGTGCCAGCAGTTTGGGCGGACAGACTGATCAGCCCCAGCATTTT. Amino acids: CASSLGGQTDQPQHF. Full variable domain (remainder filled in from reference TRBV28 and TRBJ1-5): DVKVTQSSRYLVKRTGEKVFLECVQDMDHENMFWYRQDPGLGLRLIYFSYDVKMKEKGDIPEGYSVSREKKERFSLILESASTNQTSMYLCASSLGGQTDQPQHFGDGTRLSIL.

This clonotype was detected only a few times. The V and J genes are TRBV28 and TRBJ2-5; D is unclear. The V gene's germline CDR1 is MDHEN and CDR2 SYDVKM. Trimming cost V 8 bases and J 11 bases, with 21 bases left between them. CDR3 length: 13 residues. This chain's CDR3 is CASSGVRHLGQYF. The CDR3 DNA reads as TGTGCCAGCTCCGGAGTCCGTCACTTAGGGCAGTACTTC.

V usage is TRBV5-6 and J usage is TRBJ2-7; D possibly corresponds to TRBD2 (5 bases). There are 16 residues in the CDR3. Trimming left V 1 base short and J 3 bases short, with 17 bases between. CDR1 and CDR2 from the germline V gene are SGHDT and YYEEEE. CDR3 amino acids: CASSLSVGAVYYEQYF. The CDR3 nucleotides read TGTGCCAGCAGCTTGTCGGTTGGAGCGGTGTACTACGAGCAGTACTTC.

This clonotype came up a few times. This chain connects TRBV12-3 or TRBV12-4 to TRBJ1-2; a weak D match, TRBD1 (6 bases). This CDR3 contains 13 residues. V was shortened by 5 bases and J by 8 bases, with 15 bases between the two germline ends. The CDR3 DNA sequence: TGTGCCAGCAGTCAAGGGGGGGGACACGGCTACACCTTC. Translation: CASSQGGGHGYTF.

The chain carries TRBV20-1 and TRBJ1-1; D is unclear. Trimming removed 3 bases at V and 0 bases at J, with 11 bases between. The CDR3 extends over 14 amino acids. Germline V gene data show CDR1 as DFQATT and CDR2 as SNEGSKA (reference sequence). The CDR3: CSASILPMNTEAFF. For the CDR3, the DNA is TGCAGTGCTAGTATTCTGCCGATGAACACTGAAGCTTTCTTT.